These T cell receptor beta chains were read from a single sample in a study of cytomegalovirus exposure and HLA in healthy donors. Using immunoSEQ multiplex PCR, the repertoire was profiled, and TCRdb retains in-frame clones only, with some absent. The sample shows 120,000 or so clones, about 80% of them seen only once. Sample: PBMCs. All receptors derive from a woman aged 55-75 years in good health and CMV-seropositive. Each CDR3 is given with its conserved first and last residue. The D gene is left open where the match is weak. The listing skips clone size in some rows; elsewhere it reads once, few, many or a size class.

TRBV4-1,-,TRBJ1-5,TRBD1,CASSQDPGQNYNQPQHF,TGCGCCAGCAGCCAAGACCCGGGACAGAACTACAATCAGCCCCAGCATTTT
TRBV18,-,TRBJ2-5,-,CASSRDSNRETQYF,TGTGCCAGCTCGCGGGACTCAAACCGGGAGACCCAGTACTTC
TRBV5-1,-,TRBJ2-7,-,CASSLEARDYEQYF,TGCGCCAGCAGCTTGGAGGCTAGAGATTACGAGCAGTACTTC
TRBV11-2,once,TRBJ2-7,TRBD1,CASSSVRGLGYEQYF,TGTGCCAGCAGCTCCGTGAGGGGGCTAGGCTACGAGCAGTACTTC
TRBV5-6,-,TRBJ1-2,-,CASSFGRVQGYTF,TGTGCCAGCAGCTTCGGCAGGGTACAAGGCTACACCTTC
TRBV28,-,TRBJ2-3,-,CASGTPFGGKGYTDTQYF,TGTGCCAGCGGAACCCCTTTCGGCGGGAAAGGCTACACAGATACGCAGTATTTT
TRBV19,-,TRBJ1-6,-,CASTPGGPNSPLHF,TGTGCCAGTACTCCCGGAGGACCTAATTCACCCCTCCACTTT
TRBV5-1,-,TRBJ2-3,-,CASSLYGVSTDTQYF,TGCGCCAGCAGCTTATACGGGGTGAGCACAGATACGCAGTATTTT
TRBV5-1,-,TRBJ2-1,TRBD2,CASSLAPSSGRTSSYNEQFF,TGCGCCAGCAGCTTGGCCCCTAGTAGCGGGAGGACTAGCTCCTACAATGAGCAGTTCTTC
TRBV9,-,TRBJ2-1,TRBD2,CASSVSGRPDNEQFF,TGTGCCAGCAGCGTTAGCGGGAGGCCTGACAATGAGCAGTTCTTC
TRBV7-9,few,TRBJ1-3,-,CASSSQGSSGNTIYF,TGTGCCAGCAGCTCCCAGGGGTCCTCTGGAAACACCATATATTTT
TRBV5-1,-,TRBJ1-4,-,CASSLPSGYNRELFF,TGCGCCAGCAGCTTGCCTAGCGGTTACAATCGGGAACTGTTTTTT
TRBV27,-,TRBJ2-7,-,CASSLRGTYEQYF,TGTGCCAGCAGTTTACGCGGAACCTACGAGCAGTACTTC
TRBV6-5,-,TRBJ2-1,-,CASNERSSLNEQFF,TGTGCCAGCAATGAGCGTAGTAGCCTCAATGAGCAGTTCTTC
TRBV6-1,-,TRBJ1-2,-,CASSEGEEYYGYTF,TGTGCCAGCAGTGAAGGGGAGGAGTACTATGGCTACACCTTC
TRBV19,-,TRBJ1-1,-,CASSIALVNTEAFF,TGTGCCAGTAGTATAGCACTGGTGAACACTGAAGCTTTCTTT
TRBV19,many,TRBJ1-1,-,CASRDNLNTEAFF,TGTGCCAGTAGGGACAATTTGAACACTGAAGCTTTCTTT
TRBV2,-,TRBJ1-1,-,CASSGSRDTEAFF,TGTGCCAGCAGTGGGTCCAGGGACACTGAAGCTTTCTTT
TRBV5-6,few,TRBJ2-1,-,CASSSRDSYYNEQFF,TGTGCCAGCAGCTCCCGGGACTCTTATTACAATGAGCAGTTCTTC
TRBV6-6,medium-sized,TRBJ1-1,-,CASRPTGRTEAFF,TGTGCCAGCAGACCCACAGGGCGGACTGAAGCTTTCTTT
TRBV7-2,-,TRBJ2-5,-,CASSSRTQETQYF,TGTGCCAGCAGCTCCCGGACACAAGAGACCCAGTACTTC
TRBV29-1,-,TRBJ1-1,-,CSVGPWGQLNTEAFF,TGCAGCGTTGGCCCGTGGGGGCAGTTGAACACTGAAGCTTTCTTT
TRBV10-3,-,TRBJ1-1,-,CAIRGTAGVNTEAFF,TGTGCCATCAGGGGGACCGCGGGGGTGAACACTGAAGCTTTCTTT
TRBV19,-,TRBJ2-1,TRBD1,CASSQTGDSYNEQFF,TGTGCCAGTAGCCAGACAGGGGACTCCTACAATGAGCAGTTCTTC
TRBV6-1,-,TRBJ2-5,TRBD2,CASSDHGWTSGDIRKTQYF,TGTGCCAGCAGTGACCACGGCTGGACTAGCGGGGATATAAGAAAGACCCAGTACTTC
TRBV6-5,-,TRBJ2-7,TRBD1,CASSYSTGLRYEQYF,TGTGCCAGCAGTTACTCGACAGGGCTTCGGTACGAGCAGTACTTC
TRBV6-5,-,TRBJ1-1,TRBD1,CASSRQGAFTEAFF,TGTGCCAGCAGTCGACAGGGGGCCTTCACTGAAGCTTTCTTT